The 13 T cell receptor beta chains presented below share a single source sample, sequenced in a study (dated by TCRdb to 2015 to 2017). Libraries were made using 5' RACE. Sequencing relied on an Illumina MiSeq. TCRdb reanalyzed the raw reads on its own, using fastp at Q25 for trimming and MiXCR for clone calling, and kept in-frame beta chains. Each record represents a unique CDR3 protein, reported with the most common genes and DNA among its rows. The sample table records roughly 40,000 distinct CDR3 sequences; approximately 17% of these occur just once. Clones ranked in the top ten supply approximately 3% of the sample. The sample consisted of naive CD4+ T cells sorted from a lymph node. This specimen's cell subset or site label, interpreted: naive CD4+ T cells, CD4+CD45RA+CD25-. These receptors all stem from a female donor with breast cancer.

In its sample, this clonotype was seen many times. CDR3 region: CASSPYGTGGSGYTF. CDR3 nucleotides: TGCGCCAGCAGCCCCTACGGGACAGGGGGCTCTGGCTACACCTTC. The chain uses TRBV5-1 and TRBJ1-2, with 12 bases aligning to TRBD1. Germline V gene lookup returns CDR1 SGHRS and CDR2 YFSETQ. There are 15 residues in the CDR3. Trimming cost V 4 bases and J 7 bases; bases outside gene matches: 8.

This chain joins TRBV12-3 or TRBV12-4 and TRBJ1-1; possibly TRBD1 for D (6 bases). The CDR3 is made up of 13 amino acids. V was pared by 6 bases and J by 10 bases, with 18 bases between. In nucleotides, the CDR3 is TGTGCCAGCAGGCAACCTACAGGGAGGACAGCTTTCTTT. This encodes CASRQPTGRTAFF.

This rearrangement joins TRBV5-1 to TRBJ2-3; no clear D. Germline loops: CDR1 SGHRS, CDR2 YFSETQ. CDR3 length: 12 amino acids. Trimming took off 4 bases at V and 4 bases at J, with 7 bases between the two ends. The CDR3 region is CASSTGADTQYF. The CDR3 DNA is TGCGCCAGCAGCACGGGCGCAGATACGCAGTATTTT.

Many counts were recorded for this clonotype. The DNA of the CDR3 is TGTGCCAGCAGCCCGACAGGGGGAGGGGGTACGCAGTATTTT. Its translation is CASSPTGGGGTQYF. The rearrangement uses TRBV7-3 and TRBJ2-3; 9 bases fit TRBD1. Trimming at V came to 5 bases and at J to 8 bases, leaving 8 bases not matched to a gene. The CDR3 loop spans 14 amino acids. Germline V gene lookup returns CDR1 SGHTA and CDR2 FQGTGA.

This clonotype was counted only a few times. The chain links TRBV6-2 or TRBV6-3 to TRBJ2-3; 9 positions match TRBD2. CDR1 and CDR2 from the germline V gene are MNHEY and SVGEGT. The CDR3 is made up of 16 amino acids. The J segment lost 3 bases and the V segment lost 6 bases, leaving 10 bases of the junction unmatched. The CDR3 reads CASSSTSSGDTDTQYF. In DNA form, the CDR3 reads TGTGCCAGCAGCTCAACCTCTAGCGGGGATACAGATACGCAGTATTTT.

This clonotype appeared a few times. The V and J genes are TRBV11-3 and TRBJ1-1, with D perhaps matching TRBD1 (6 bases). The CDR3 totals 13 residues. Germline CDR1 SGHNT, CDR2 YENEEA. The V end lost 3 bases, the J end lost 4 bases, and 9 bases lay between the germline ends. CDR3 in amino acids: CASSFQQGTEAFF. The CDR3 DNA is TGTGCCAGCAGCTTCCAACAGGGCACTGAAGCTTTCTTT.

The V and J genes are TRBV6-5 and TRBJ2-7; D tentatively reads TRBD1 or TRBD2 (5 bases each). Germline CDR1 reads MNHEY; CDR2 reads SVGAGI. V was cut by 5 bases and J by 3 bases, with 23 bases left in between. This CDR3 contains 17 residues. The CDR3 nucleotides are TGTGCCAGCAGTCCTTCCGTATTACAGGACGGAGGCTACGAGCAGTACTTC. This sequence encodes CASSPSVLQDGGYEQYF.

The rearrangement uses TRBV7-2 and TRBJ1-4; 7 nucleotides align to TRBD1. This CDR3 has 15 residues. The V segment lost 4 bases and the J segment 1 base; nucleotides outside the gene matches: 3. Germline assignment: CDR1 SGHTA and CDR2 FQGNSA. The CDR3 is CASSYRGETNEKLFF. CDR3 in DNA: TGTGCCAGCAGCTACAGGGGAGAAACTAATGAAAAACTGTTTTTT. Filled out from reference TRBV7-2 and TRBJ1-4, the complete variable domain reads GAGVSQSPSNKVTEKGKDVELRCDPISGHTALYWYRQSLGQGLEFLIYFQGNSAPDKSGLPSDRFSAERTGGSVSTLTIQRTQQEDSAVYLCASSYRGETNEKLFFGSGTQLSVL.

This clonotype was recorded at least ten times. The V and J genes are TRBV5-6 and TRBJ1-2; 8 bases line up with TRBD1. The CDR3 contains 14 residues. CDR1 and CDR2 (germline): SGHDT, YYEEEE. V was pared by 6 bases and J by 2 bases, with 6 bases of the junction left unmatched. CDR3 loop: CASNWRTGNYGYTF. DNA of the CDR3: TGTGCCAGCAATTGGAGGACAGGGAACTATGGCTACACCTTC.

CDR3 loop: CATSDFDYSSDTDTQYF. For the CDR3, the DNA is TGTGCCACCAGTGATTTTGACTACTCCTCGGACACAGATACGCAGTATTTT. The chain joins TRBV24-1 to TRBJ2-3, with D possibly matching TRBD2 (5 bases). The germline V gene has CDR1 KGHDR and CDR2 SFDVKD. The CDR3 extends over 17 amino acids. Trimming shortened V by 1 base and J by 2 bases, and 15 bases separated the two germline ends.

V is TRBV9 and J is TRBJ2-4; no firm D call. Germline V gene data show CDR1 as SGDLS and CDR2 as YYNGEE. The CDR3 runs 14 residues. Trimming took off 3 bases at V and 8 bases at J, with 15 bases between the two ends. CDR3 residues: CASSGTVQRDIQYF. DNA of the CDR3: TGTGCCAGCAGCGGTACGGTACAAAGGGACATTCAGTACTTC.

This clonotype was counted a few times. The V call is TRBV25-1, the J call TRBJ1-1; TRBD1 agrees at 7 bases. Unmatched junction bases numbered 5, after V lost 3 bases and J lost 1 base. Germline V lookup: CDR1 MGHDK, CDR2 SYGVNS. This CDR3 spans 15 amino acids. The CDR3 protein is CASSESGTANTEAFF. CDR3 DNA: TGTGCCAGCAGTGAGTCCGGGACAGCGAACACTGAAGCTTTCTTT. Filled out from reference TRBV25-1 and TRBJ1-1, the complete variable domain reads EADIYQTPRYLVIGTGKKITLECSQTMGHDKMYWYQQDPGMELHLIHYSYGVNSTEKGDLSSESTVSRIRTEHFPLTLESARPSHTSQYLCASSESGTANTEAFFGQGTRLTVV.

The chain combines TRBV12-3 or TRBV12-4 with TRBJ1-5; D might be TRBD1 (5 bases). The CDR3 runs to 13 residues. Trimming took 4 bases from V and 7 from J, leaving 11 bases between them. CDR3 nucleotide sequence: TGTGCCAGCAGTTACAACAGGTGCCAGCCCCAGCATTTT. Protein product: CASSYNRCQPQHF.